This T cell receptor (beta chain) was found in a study of blood T cell repertoires in COVID-19. The method was immunoSEQ multiplex PCR; TCRdb's version includes in-frame clones alone and lacks a portion of them. The table records hundreds of thousands of clones, 80% to 90% of them present only once. The study recruited people aged about 18 to 95 years across more than 20 US areas. Donors in Cohort 3 who had recovered were those with two negative PCRs, healthcare professional clearance, or resolution of their symptoms. V lost 8 bases, J lost 4 bases, and 6 bases stayed unmatched. Per the germline V gene, CDR1 is MNHEY and CDR2 is SMNVEV (reference sequence). The CDR3 length is 14 residues.

The rearrangement uses TRBV27 and TRBJ2-5, with 11 nucleotides matching TRBD2. Sequencing was done on a sample of PBMCs or T cells enriched from blood (not recorded which). The TCR originated in a man aged 25 to 45 who had recovered from COVID-19. CDR3 sequence reads: CASGSLAGVETQYF. Here the CDR3 DNA reads TGTGCCAGCGGGTCACTAGCGGGGGTAGAGACCCAGTACTTC.